A single sample gave rise to the 12 T cell receptor beta chains below, sequenced in a study of T cell responses to AZD1222 COVID-19 vaccine (TCRdb year 2021). The receptor library was made with the immunoSEQ multiplex PCR assay. Here the immuneACCESS table is served through TCRdb, limited to in-frame sequences with V and J called. Missing clones are a known gap in these copies; in checked studies unresolved V genes cover under half, and the rest lacks a known reason. In this sample the table shows 150,000 or so clones, roughly 94% of which occur a single time. The ten largest clones represent 1.5% to 2% of the sample. This sample's time point label indicates: baseline before first vaccination. The specimen comprised peripheral blood, sampled on day 0 of AZD1222 vaccination. Receptor source: an adult in good health.

This clone was counted a few times. The chain carries TRBV7-8 and TRBJ2-7; no definite D call. Deletions cut 1 base from V and 5 bases from J, with 9 bases between. Germline CDR1 is SGHVS and CDR2 is FQNEAQ. The CDR3 has 13 residues. The CDR3 DNA reads TGTGCCAGCAGCTTAGGCCGGAGACACGAGCAGTACTTC. As protein: CASSLGRRHEQYF.

The chain uses TRBV5-1 and TRBJ1-2; D possibly corresponds to TRBD1 (6 bases). V was shortened by 3 bases and J by 3 bases, with 9 bases between the two germline ends. The CDR3 is 13 amino acids. Germline lookup yields CDR1 SGHRS and CDR2 YFSETQ. The CDR3 here is CASSSQGDYGYTF. The CDR3 DNA reads as TGCGCCAGCAGCTCACAGGGCGACTATGGCTACACCTTC.

This chain links TRBV7-9 with TRBJ1-2; 7 bases are shared with TRBD1. The ends lost 10 bases at V and 4 bases at J; junction bases unmatched: 15. The CDR3 runs to 15 residues. The germline V gene encodes CDR1 SEHNR and CDR2 FQNEAQ (reference sequence). The chain's CDR3 is CAIQGGAGGSYGYTF. CDR3 coding DNA: TGTGCCATCCAGGGAGGGGCAGGGGGGAGCTATGGCTACACCTTC.

The chain uses TRBV9 and TRBJ2-2, with TRBD2 matching over 10 bases. J gave up 3 bases and V 3 bases, and 5 bases lay outside the gene matches. Germline CDR1 and CDR2: SGDLS and YYNGEE. The CDR3 loop spans 16 amino acids. The CDR3 protein is CASSDSGGTYTGELFF. CDR3 bases: TGTGCCAGCAGCGATAGCGGGGGGACCTACACCGGGGAGCTGTTTTTT.

As for this clone: The sample carries other DNA sequences with the same CDR3. The chain employs TRBV15 and TRBJ2-5; 7 bases are a match to TRBD2. With V trimmed by 0 bases and J by 2 bases, 6 bases remained unmatched. This CDR3 is built from 16 residues. Germline values: CDR1 LNHNV, CDR2 YYDKDF (reference sequence). The CDR3 DNA sequence: TGTGCCACCAGCAGAGATTTCGGGGGGTATCAAGAGACCCAGTACTTC. As protein: CATSRDFGGYQETQYF.

This sequence joins TRBV5-4 and TRBJ1-4; D call uncertain. Between the trimmed V and J ends, which lost 0 bases and 8 bases, there was a span of 11 bases. Germline loops: CDR1 SGHNT, CDR2 YYREEE (reference sequence). The CDR3 has 14 residues. This chain's CDR3 is CASSLGVGREKLFF. The CDR3 coding sequence is TGTGCCAGCAGCTTGGGAGTGGGCCGGGAAAAACTGTTTTTT. The full variable domain, its missing parts supplied by reference TRBV5-4 and TRBJ1-4, is ETGVTQSPTHLIKTRGQQVTLRCSSQSGHNTVSWYQQALGQGPQFIFQYYREEENGRGNFPPRFSGLQFPNYSSELNVNALELDDSALYLCASSLGVGREKLFFGSGTQLSVL.

The chain couples TRBV9 to TRBJ2-5; D is undetermined. V shed 4 bases and J shed 1 base, with 8 bases lying between them. The CDR3 is made up of 13 amino acids. Germline values: CDR1 SGDLS, CDR2 YYNGEE. This CDR3 reads CASSSQTQETQYF. The DNA for the CDR3 is TGTGCCAGCAGCTCACAAACCCAAGAGACCCAGTACTTC.

Concerning this clone itself: A read error may account for a junction end that differs from germline. The chain uses TRBV28 and TRBJ1-5, with 11 positions matching TRBD1. The CDR3 has 19 amino acids. Germline CDR1 MDHEN, CDR2 SYDVKM. CDR3 amino acids: CASSFAGQGARSGVVSLDF. Written as DNA, the CDR3 is TGTGCCAGCAGTTTCGCAGGACAGGGGGCGCGGTCGGGGGTAGTATCATTGGATTTT. The full variable domain, rest sourced from reference TRBV28 and TRBJ1-5, is DVKVTQSSRYLVKRTGEKVFLECVQDMDHENMFWYRQDPGLGLRLIYFSYDVKMKEKGDIPEGYSVSREKKERFSLILESASTNQTSMYLCASSFAGQGARSGVVSLDFGDGTRLSIL.

The chain employs TRBV19 and TRBJ2-7, with 10 bases fitting TRBD1. The CDR3 sequence is 16 residues long. The ends lost 4 bases at V and 2 bases at J; junction bases unmatched: 8. Germline V gene sequence: CDR1 LNHDA, CDR2 SQIVND (reference sequence). The chain's CDR3 is CASSSLGDRGTYEQYF. DNA of the CDR3: TGTGCCAGTAGTAGCTTGGGGGACAGGGGAACCTACGAGCAGTACTTC.

The chain links TRBV3-1 (or the pseudogene TRBV3-2) to TRBJ2-1; D is perhaps TRBD2 (5 bases). The CDR3 extends over 15 amino acids. Germline values: CDR1 LGHDT, CDR2 YNNKEL (reference sequence). Between the trimmed V and J ends, which lost 5 bases and 3 bases, there was a span of 14 bases. The CDR3 protein is CASSAGLNDYNEQFF. The CDR3 DNA is TGTGCCAGCAGCGCAGGACTGAACGACTACAATGAGCAGTTCTTC.

The V call is TRBV28, the J call TRBJ2-7, with TRBD1 identical over 11 bases. V trimming: 3 bases; J trimming: 4 bases; junction bases outside the gene matches: 20. This CDR3 is built from 20 residues. Germline CDR1 MDHEN, CDR2 SYDVKM. The CDR3 DNA reads TGTGCCAGCAGTTTCTCCGGGACAGGGGGTCCTTACGAGGACGATTACGAGCAGTACTTC. Translation gives CASSFSGTGGPYEDDYEQYF.

This chain links TRBV5-6 with TRBJ2-7, with 9 bases fitting TRBD1. CDR1 and CDR2 (germline): SGHDT, YYEEEE. The CDR3 spans 16 residues. The trim removed 4 bases at V and 5 bases at J, leaving 13 bases unmatched. This chain's CDR3 is CASSPWTGEGSDEQYF. CDR3 in DNA: TGTGCCAGCAGCCCATGGACAGGGGAGGGATCGGACGAGCAGTACTTC.